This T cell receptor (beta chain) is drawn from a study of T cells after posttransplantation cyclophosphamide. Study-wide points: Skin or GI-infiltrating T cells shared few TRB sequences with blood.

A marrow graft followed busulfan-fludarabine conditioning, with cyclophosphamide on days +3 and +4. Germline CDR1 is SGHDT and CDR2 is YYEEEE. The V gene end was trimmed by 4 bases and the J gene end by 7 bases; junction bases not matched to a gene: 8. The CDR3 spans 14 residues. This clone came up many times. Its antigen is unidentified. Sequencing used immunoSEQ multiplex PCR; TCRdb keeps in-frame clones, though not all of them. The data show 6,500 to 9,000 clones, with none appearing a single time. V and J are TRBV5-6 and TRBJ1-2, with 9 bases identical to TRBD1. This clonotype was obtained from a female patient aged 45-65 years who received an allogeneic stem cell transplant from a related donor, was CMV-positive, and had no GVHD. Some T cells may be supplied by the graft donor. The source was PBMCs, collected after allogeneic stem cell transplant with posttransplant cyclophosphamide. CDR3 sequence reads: CASSIWDRAGGYTF. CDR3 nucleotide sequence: TGTGCCAGCAGCATTTGGGACAGGGCGGGTGGCTACACCTTC.